This entry lists 7 T cell receptor beta chains sequenced from one sample in a study of B cell selection in AIRE deficiency. Sorted regulatory T cells were CD4-positive, CD25-high and CD127-low or negative. Clones were sequenced by immunoSEQ multiplex PCR, and TCRdb holds only the in-frame ones, with some missing. The sample consists of some 21,000 clones, around 93% of them appearing once. The sequenced material came from Tregs sorted from PBMCs. Receptors originate from a human donor with AIRE deficiency.

The V call is TRBV15, the J call TRBJ1-2; possible D gene TRBD1, 5 bases. Looked up from germline, CDR1 is LNHNV and CDR2 is YYDKDF (reference sequence). This CDR3 is built from 12 residues. Trimming took off 3 bases at V and 4 bases at J, with 6 bases between the two ends. The DNA for the CDR3 is TGTGCCACCAGCAGCGACAGCTATGGCTACACCTTC. Protein product: CATSSDSYGYTF.

This chain joins TRBV18 and TRBJ2-7, with D unresolved. The V and J ends lost 3 bases and 3 bases respectively, with 12 bases between them. The CDR3 is 14 amino acids. Germline V gene data show CDR1 as KGHSH and CDR2 as LQKENI. CDR3 DNA: TGTGCCAGCTCACCCTTCGGTGGAATCTACGAGCAGTACTTC. Amino acid sequence: CASSPFGGIYEQYF.

This clone appeared a few times. This chain uses TRBV2 with TRBJ1-5; TRBD1 matches at 7 bases. V gave up 6 bases and J gave up 0 bases; unmatched junction bases: 5. Germline V gene sequence: CDR1 SNHLY, CDR2 FYNNEI. The CDR3 covers 15 residues. CDR3 in DNA: TGTGCCAGCAGCGAACAGGGGTATAGCAATCAGCCCCAGCATTTT. It encodes CASSEQGYSNQPQHF.

The chain couples TRBV10-3 to TRBJ2-1, with 12 bases matching TRBD1. V dropped 9 bases and J dropped 9; count of bases not matched to a gene: 9. This CDR3 has 14 residues. CDR1 ENHRY and CDR2 SYGVKD come from the germline V gene. The CDR3 is CAIMPGQGAVEQFF. DNA for the CDR3: TGTGCCATTATGCCGGGACAGGGGGCTGTTGAGCAGTTCTTC.

This clone is labeled large. The chain carries TRBV19 and TRBJ1-2; a weak D match, TRBD1 (5 bases). CDR1 is LNHDA, CDR2 SQIVND, per germline (reference sequence). The length of the CDR3 is 12 residues. Trimming cost V 5 bases and J 5 bases, with 9 bases left between them. Written as DNA, the CDR3 is TGTGCCAGTAGTCCAGGGATTTATGGCTACACCTTC. Protein sequence: CASSPGIYGYTF.

This chain links TRBV5-6 with TRBJ1-4; D remains ambiguous. This CDR3 has 12 residues. Germline CDR1 is SGHDT and CDR2 is YYEEEE. V lost 4 bases and J lost 7, with 8 bases in between. The CDR3 protein is CASSSGVEKLFF. The CDR3 nucleotides read TGTGCCAGCAGCAGCGGAGTTGAAAAACTGTTTTTT.

The chain has TRBV28 and TRBJ2-3; the D is unclear. Trimming cost V 11 bases and J 4 bases, with 22 bases left between them. The length of the CDR3 is 15 residues. The V gene's germline CDR1 is MDHEN and CDR2 SYDVKM. The CDR3 reads CAGTPLHWMADTQYF. For the CDR3, the DNA is TGTGCCGGCACCCCACTCCATTGGATGGCAGATACGCAGTATTTT.